The clone carrying this TCR beta chain was detected only once. The sample belongs to a study of blood T cell repertoires in COVID-19. Study details: COVID-19 samples from acute and convalescent phases originated in the United States, Italy and Spain.

Sequenced by immunoSEQ multiplex PCR; TCRdb stores in-frame clones only, minus some. Counted here are hundreds of thousands of clones, almost 90% occurring once; the ten biggest clones make up around 1.4%. With V trimmed by 6 bases and J by 10 bases, 8 bases remained unmatched. The CDR3 covers 14 residues. Germline V lookup: CDR1 MRHNA, CDR2 SNTAGT. The specimen was peripheral blood. V usage is TRBV6-4 and J usage is TRBJ2-1, with 11 bases fitting TRBD2. The clonotype originates from an older man with acute or convalescent COVID-19. CDR3 loop: CASSFSGGAGEQFF. DNA for the CDR3: TGTGCCAGCAGCTTTAGCGGGGGGGCCGGAGAGCAGTTCTTC.